Listed below are T cell receptor beta chains from one sample, sequenced in a study of T cell responses to AZD1222 COVID-19 vaccine. Data came from immunoSEQ multiplex PCR; TCRdb stores just in-frame clones and leaves some out. The sample contains 120,000 to 150,000 clones, roughly 91% of which appear only once. This specimen was peripheral blood, taken on day 0 of AZD1222 vaccination. These receptors all stem from an adult in good health. The CDR3 runs from the conserved cysteine through the conserved F or W. A D gene is named only where the DNA matches it firmly. Size is omitted from some rows. Given values are once, few, many or a class for expanded clones.

j_call v_call clone_size d_call cdr3_nt cdr3_aa
TRBJ2-1 TRBV7-9 NA TRBD2 TGTGCCAGCAGCTTAGCTAAGGTAGCGGGACATGGAGAGCAGTTCTTC CASSLAKVAGHGEQFF
TRBJ1-5 TRBV6-1 NA TRBD1 TGTGCCAGCAGTGAGGAGGGGGGGACAGGGGGATTAGCCCAGCATTTT CASSEEGGTGGLAQHF
TRBJ1-4 TRBV14 NA NA TGTGCCAGCAGTTTTGGGAGAGGGGGAAATGAAAAACTGTTTTTT CASSFGRGGNEKLFF
TRBJ1-1 TRBV5-1 NA NA TGCGCCAGCAGCTTGTTTCCGGGCGACACTGAAGCTTTCTTT CASSLFPGDTEAFF
TRBJ1-2 TRBV4-2 NA NA TGTGCCAGCAGCCAAGGATCATCACGAATTCTTCAACCTAACTATGGCTACACCTTC CASSQGSSRILQPNYGYTF
TRBJ1-5 TRBV19 NA TRBD1 TGTGCCAGTAGTATAGAGGGACAGCTGAGTGGAGGTCAGCCCCAGCATTTT CASSIEGQLSGGQPQHF
TRBJ1-2 TRBV6-5 NA NA TGTGCCAGCAGTTACTCGTTTGCGACAGCTAACTATGGCTACACCTTC CASSYSFATANYGYTF
TRBJ2-3 TRBV9 once NA TGTGCCAGCACCCTACTAGAGCGCACAGATACGCAGTATTTT CASTLLERTDTQYF
TRBJ2-1 TRBV2 NA TRBD2 TGTGCCAGCAGTGCGACTAGCGGGAGATTGATCTACAATGAGCAGTTCTTC CASSATSGRLIYNEQFF
TRBJ2-7 TRBV18 once NA TGTGCCAGCTCACCGTCCCTAGCTTCCTACGAGCAGTACTTC CASSPSLASYEQYF
TRBJ2-7 TRBV12-3/TRBV12-4 once NA TGTGCCAGCAGTTTAGCGGGGCCCTACGAGCAGTACTTC CASSLAGPYEQYF
TRBJ2-2 TRBV5-5 once NA TGTGCCAGCAGCCCGGTGGGGGGTCGGAACACCGGGGAGCTGTTTTTT CASSPVGGRNTGELFF
TRBJ1-2 TRBV15 NA TRBD1 TGTGCCACCAGCAGGACAGGGGGCGTGGGTGCAAATTGGGACTACACCTTC CATSRTGGVGANWDYTF
TRBJ2-7 TRBV5-1 NA TRBD1 TGCGCCAGCAGAGTAGACAGGGAATACGAGCAGTACTTC CASRVDREYEQYF
TRBJ2-1 TRBV5-1 NA TRBD2 TGCGCCAGCAGCTTGCCTACTAGCGGGAGAGGGAATGAGCAGTTCTTC CASSLPTSGRGNEQFF
TRBJ2-1 TRBV2 NA NA TGTGCCAGCAGTGAAGTAGGGACGACCTACAATGAGCAGTTCTTC CASSEVGTTYNEQFF
TRBJ2-7 TRBV7-2 NA TRBD1 TGTGCCAGCAGCTTCCGGGGACAGGGAAAAGAGTACGAGCAGTACTTC CASSFRGQGKEYEQYF
TRBJ2-6 TRBV5-4 NA NA TGTGCCAGCACCCTGGGCGGCAGGGCTGACTCTGGGGCCAACGTCCTGACTTTC CASTLGGRADSGANVLTF
TRBJ2-7 TRBV6-6 NA NA TGTGCCAGCAGTCCAGGGTGGTACGAGCAGTACTTC CASSPGWYEQYF
TRBJ1-2 TRBV18 NA NA TGTGCCAGCTCACTAGCGGACAGTGGCTACACCTTC CASSLADSGYTF
TRBJ1-2 TRBV19 NA NA TGTGCCAGTAGTCGAACCTCTAACTATGGCTACACCTTC CASSRTSNYGYTF
TRBJ1-1 TRBV7-9 NA NA TGTGCCAGCAGCACTTCGGGGGGGACTGAAGCTTTCTTT CASSTSGGTEAFF
TRBJ1-1 TRBV5-1 NA TRBD1 TGCGCCAGCAGCCACGGGACAGGGAGGAACACTGAAGCTTTCTTT CASSHGTGRNTEAFF
TRBJ2-7 TRBV7-9 once TRBD1 TGTGCCAGCAGCTTACAAGGGGGCGGGCCCTACGAGCAGTACTTC CASSLQGGGPYEQYF
TRBJ1-5 TRBV6-5 NA NA TGTGCCAGCAGTAAAATACAGGGAAGCAATCAGCCCCAGCATTTT CASSKIQGSNQPQHF
TRBJ1-2 TRBV5-1 NA NA TGCGCCAGCAGCCGCGGGGAGACGCAATCCTACTATGGCTACACCTTC CASSRGETQSYYGYTF
TRBJ1-2 TRBV29-1 NA NA TGCAGCGTTGGGGACTTCTCATATGGCTACACCTTC CSVGDFSYGYTF
TRBJ1-5 TRBV19 NA NA TGTGCCAGTAAACCGACAATAGGCCCCAATCAGCCCCAGCATTTT CASKPTIGPNQPQHF
TRBJ2-2 TRBV5-1 NA NA TGCGCCAGCAGCTTGGAAGTCGGGACCGGGGAGCTGTTTTTT CASSLEVGTGELFF
TRBJ2-7 TRBV7-9 once NA TGTGCCAGCAGTCCTGACAGTCGCGAGCAGTACTTC CASSPDSREQYF
TRBJ1-6 TRBV7-2 few NA TGTGCCAGCAGCTTAGTAGGCACAAGTTCCTTCACCTATAATTCACCCCTCCACTTT CASSLVGTSSFTYNSPLHF
TRBJ2-1 TRBV7-2 few NA TGTGCCAGCAGCTTAGTTCCGAATGAGCAGTTCTTC CASSLVPNEQFF
TRBJ2-5 TRBV10-3 NA TRBD2 TGTGCCATCAGTGCCGGACTAGCGGGAGGGGTTATAGAGACCCAGTACTTC CAISAGLAGGVIETQYF
TRBJ1-1 TRBV18 NA TRBD1 TGTGCCAGCTCACAGACAGGGTCGTCCACTGAAGCTTTCTTT CASSQTGSSTEAFF
TRBJ1-1 TRBV10-3 NA NA TGTGCCATCAGGGGAGACAGGATGAACACTGAAGCTTTCTTT CAIRGDRMNTEAFF
TRBJ2-1 TRBV6-4 few NA TGTGCCAGCAGTGACTCGGACTACAATGAGCAGTTCTTC CASSDSDYNEQFF
TRBJ2-1 TRBV10-1 NA TRBD2 TGCGCCAGCAGGGCGGGAGAAGGTGGTGAGCAGTTCTTC CASRAGEGGEQFF
TRBJ2-2 TRBV6-6 once TRBD1 TGTGCCAGCAGTCCACGGGACAGGGCTTATGTACGAAACACCGGGGAGCTGTTTTTT CASSPRDRAYVRNTGELFF
TRBJ1-1 TRBV5-4 NA NA TGTGCCAGCTCGATTTGGAGGGCGAACACTGAAGCTTTCTTT CASSIWRANTEAFF
TRBJ1-1 TRBV5-1 NA NA TGCGCCAGCAGCTTGGACACCGATGGCGAAGCTTTCTTT CASSLDTDGEAFF